This T cell receptor beta chain was retrieved from a study of human T cells and chemical hapten exposure (TCRdb year 2021). Concerning the study at large: Libraries were combined into a pool for sequencing, and differences in TCR yield between samples came mainly from small differences in library volumes within the pool. The study tracked peripheral blood TCR repertoire changes in vivo during primary and secondary sensitization to the hapten diphenylcyclopropenone (DPC) in alopecia patients. From each blood RNA sample, both TCR alpha and TCR beta chains were sequenced. Broad study findings and their caveats: DPC sensitization did not change how many TCRs were above 1 in 1000 frequency, and no evidence was found of alterations in global repertoire structure. Repeated subsampling changed both the strength of the expansion versus patch-test correlation and the threshold at which that correlation became significant.

Total RNA was extracted from unfractionated whole blood that had been collected in Tempus Blood RNA tubes. Five healthy volunteers acted as controls for TCR sequencing and had blood drawn at day 0, 2 weeks and 6 weeks. This clonotype was seen only a few times. Its binding antigen is unknown. The input lacks base qualities; no much larger clone sits a single base away. Libraries were made using 5' RACE. Sequencing was performed on an Illumina MiSeq. During library preparation, unique molecular identifiers were attached to individual cDNA molecules so that TCRs could be counted in a quantitative, reproducible way. Per the original workflow: A median of about 100,000 TCRs per sample was observed, with a range of roughly 23,224 to 750,000. The Decombinator software suite was used to annotate V, J and CDR3 in the TCR reads. For the PS versus PT1 abundance plots, all samples were subsampled to the same number of TCRs (28,000). TCRs were defined as expanded if absent before sensitization and observed at least eight times at the 2-week time point. The public reads were reprocessed in TCRdb via fastp at Q25 and MiXCR, keeping in-frame beta chains. Entries that share a CDR3 protein sequence are merged under the most common genes and DNA. These V and J calls rely on TCRdb rather than the paper's analysis. The sample has tens of thousands of distinct CDR3 sequences on record, approximately 7.7% of them singletons. Of the sample, roughly 2.4% is held by the ten largest clones.

The TCR was taken from a male donor in good health.

CDR3 reads: CASSFSYEQYF. The DNA is as follows: TGTGCCAGCAGCTTCTCCTACGAGCAGTACTTC. The V and J genes are TRBV7-2 and TRBJ2-7, with an unclear D gene assignment. V lost 3 bases and J lost 0 bases; the stretch between them is 0 bases long. The CDR3, cysteine through phenylalanine, is 11 amino acids long. Only the CDR3 DNA is retained, 33 bases long and in frame from the first base. Reading the germline V gene gives CDR1 SGHTA and CDR2 FQGNSA.